A selection of T cell receptor beta chains follows, all from one sample in a study of blood T cells in healthy people across ages. A single record per CDR3 protein comes from TCRdb applying MiXCR to the 5' RACE reads. The sample includes around 970,000 distinct CDR3 sequences, 45% to 60% of them seen just once. Sequencing used blood. These TCRs come from a woman in her fifties or sixties in good health. Both conserved end residues are trimmed from each CDR3. Fields, in order: J gene, V gene, CDR3 protein.

j_gene: TRBJ2-7; v_gene: TRBV18; CDR3aa: ASFQSLSGTRGRRDSQY
j_gene: TRBJ2-5; v_gene: TRBV5-1; CDR3aa: ASSVDVYQETQY
j_gene: TRBJ2-1; v_gene: TRBV12-3/TRBV12-4; CDR3aa: ASSYKRGRYNEQF
j_gene: TRBJ2-7; v_gene: TRBV18; CDR3aa: ASSPPGTGGYEQY
j_gene: TRBJ2-5; v_gene: TRBV2; CDR3aa: ASSVLRDYNEQY
j_gene: TRBJ2-1; v_gene: TRBV7-9; CDR3aa: ASSFPGTSGRLDEQF
j_gene: TRBJ1-1; v_gene: TRBV20-1; CDR3aa: SARDQSAFMNTEAF
j_gene: TRBJ2-7; v_gene: TRBV10-3; CDR3aa: AISAGTGAEQY
j_gene: TRBJ2-4; v_gene: TRBV5-1; CDR3aa: ASSISAGGNIQY
j_gene: TRBJ2-7; v_gene: TRBV12-3/TRBV12-4; CDR3aa: ASSLGLAVYEQY
j_gene: TRBJ2-3; v_gene: TRBV12-3/TRBV12-4; CDR3aa: ASAKGPSGRAPSDTQY
j_gene: TRBJ2-3; v_gene: TRBV10-2; CDR3aa: ASIPFGRAQLDTQY
j_gene: TRBJ2-1; v_gene: TRBV2; CDR3aa: ASSAPGSGLNEQF
j_gene: TRBJ2-7; v_gene: TRBV29-1; CDR3aa: SGVGGSYEQY
j_gene: TRBJ2-5; v_gene: TRBV27; CDR3aa: ASSWSDNQGTQY
j_gene: TRBJ2-1; v_gene: TRBV29-1; CDR3aa: SVVNTGDEQF
j_gene: TRBJ2-7; v_gene: TRBV7-9; CDR3aa: ASSSGLNILYEQY
j_gene: TRBJ2-5; v_gene: TRBV18; CDR3aa: ASSPLRTGDQETQY
j_gene: TRBJ2-6; v_gene: TRBV15; CDR3aa: ATSRDQSGSGANVLT
j_gene: TRBJ2-7; v_gene: TRBV27; CDR3aa: ASSSVWGTYEQY
j_gene: TRBJ2-3; v_gene: TRBV20-1; CDR3aa: SATRLTTTDTQY
j_gene: TRBJ2-7; v_gene: TRBV24-1; CDR3aa: ATSDPRSASYEQY
j_gene: TRBJ1-6; v_gene: TRBV4-2; CDR3aa: ASSQSRGGLGSPLH
j_gene: TRBJ2-1; v_gene: TRBV20-1; CDR3aa: SATQDNNEQF
j_gene: TRBJ2-7; v_gene: TRBV11-2; CDR3aa: ASSLSSVKSYEQY
j_gene: TRBJ2-1; v_gene: TRBV20-1; CDR3aa: SASSGRQYNEQF
j_gene: -; v_gene: TRBV18; CDR3aa: ASSPGRMIVYEQY
j_gene: TRBJ2-1; v_gene: TRBV20-1; CDR3aa: SAPGQGSNEQF
j_gene: TRBJ2-7; v_gene: TRBV6-5; CDR3aa: ASSLNVAGPLYEQY
j_gene: TRBJ2-7; v_gene: TRBV20-1; CDR3aa: SARLDYYEQY
j_gene: TRBJ2-3; v_gene: TRBV6-6; CDR3aa: ASSPGTSRSLDTQY
j_gene: TRBJ2-3; v_gene: TRBV27; CDR3aa: ASRDRGWDTQY
j_gene: TRBJ1-4; v_gene: TRBV28; CDR3aa: ASRAGGGTNEKLF
j_gene: TRBJ2-5; v_gene: TRBV29-1; CDR3aa: SVLRDETQY
j_gene: TRBJ2-7; v_gene: TRBV20-1; CDR3aa: SASLWGRAYEQY
j_gene: TRBJ2-5; v_gene: TRBV20-1; CDR3aa: SAGTGGLRETQY
j_gene: TRBJ2-7; v_gene: TRBV7-2; CDR3aa: ASSLGGGGSYEQY
j_gene: TRBJ2-7; v_gene: TRBV2; CDR3aa: ASSEIVLAGYEQY
j_gene: TRBJ1-1; v_gene: TRBV6-6; CDR3aa: ASRGVGVGMNTEAF
j_gene: -; v_gene: TRBV7-9; CDR3aa: ASSLLVQDEQY
j_gene: TRBJ2-3; v_gene: TRBV14; CDR3aa: ASSLDKEHTQY
j_gene: TRBJ2-5; v_gene: TRBV7-9; CDR3aa: ASSLPPQGRVYEQY
j_gene: TRBJ2-3; v_gene: TRBV28; CDR3aa: ASRNGRQGFTDTQY
j_gene: TRBJ2-5; v_gene: TRBV20-1; CDR3aa: SARKRVSGGEQY
j_gene: TRBJ1-1; v_gene: TRBV7-3; CDR3aa: ATGGLRNTEAF
j_gene: -; v_gene: TRBV28; CDR3aa: ASSLGRRGEQY
j_gene: TRBJ2-2; v_gene: TRBV25-1; CDR3aa: ASTWDRVTGELF
j_gene: TRBJ2-3; v_gene: TRBV29-1; CDR3aa: SVEKTGNTDTQY
j_gene: TRBJ2-7; v_gene: TRBV5-1; CDR3aa: ASSGEGSYEQY
j_gene: TRBJ2-2; v_gene: TRBV7-2; CDR3aa: ASSRGLAGGAAGELF
j_gene: TRBJ1-4; v_gene: TRBV7-8; CDR3aa: ASSYTGRGEKLF